This T cell receptor (beta chain) was captured by sequencing in a study of cytomegalovirus exposure and HLA in healthy donors. The ends lost 6 bases at V and 6 bases at J; junction bases unmatched: 5. The CDR3 loop spans 13 amino acids. CDR1 and CDR2 (germline): SNHLY, FYNNEI. PCR was performed using 60 Vbeta and 13 Jbeta primers. Study processing details: The authors later counted 70 million to 80 million unique TCR beta chains, 9 million to 12 million of them shared. Produced via immunoSEQ multiplex PCR; TCRdb's table is partial and in-frame only. For V, J and clone size, that table is used; D and trimming come from the DNA. The sample has 100,000 or so clones, about three quarters seen once; the top ten hold about 3.5%.

Sequencing input: PBMCs. The V gene is TRBV2, the J gene TRBJ1-5, with 7 positions matching TRBD1. The receptor was derived from a man in his forties or fifties in good health and CMV-seronegative. CDR3 loop: CASSSDRAQPQHF. The CDR3 DNA reads as TGTGCCAGCAGCTCCGACAGGGCTCAGCCCCAGCATTTT.